This T cell receptor beta chain was recorded in a study of T cells in women clearing cervical HPV infection. Background on the study: Case blood was drawn when the lesion was first found; control blood after infection became undetectable. Study-level findings and limits: Timing of associations relative to infection is unclear; T-cell subsets were not isolated.

This CDR3 is built from 13 residues. Germline trimming cut 5 bases from V and 3 bases from J; bases unmatched to any gene: 2. Germline V CDR1 and CDR2: SEHNR, FQNEAQ (reference sequence). As concerns this clone: The antigen is unknown. Read sequence stops 3 residues before the CDR3 end, and the germline J gene provides the missing end.

Measured with immunoSEQ multiplex PCR; TCRdb has only the in-frame clones, and not every one. This sample's clone table lists 20,000 to 25,000 clones. The sequenced sample consisted of blood buffy coat. This receptor was identified in a woman between 18 and 75 years old with a cervical HPV16 infection that either progressed to CIN3+ or cleared (not recorded which). V gene TRBV7-9 combines with J gene TRBJ1-2; TRBD1 matches 8 bases. CDR3 DNA (partial): TGTGCCAGCAGCCAGGGACAGGACTATGGC. Amino acids: CASSQGQDYG. The CDR3 reads in full as CASSQGQDYGYTF.